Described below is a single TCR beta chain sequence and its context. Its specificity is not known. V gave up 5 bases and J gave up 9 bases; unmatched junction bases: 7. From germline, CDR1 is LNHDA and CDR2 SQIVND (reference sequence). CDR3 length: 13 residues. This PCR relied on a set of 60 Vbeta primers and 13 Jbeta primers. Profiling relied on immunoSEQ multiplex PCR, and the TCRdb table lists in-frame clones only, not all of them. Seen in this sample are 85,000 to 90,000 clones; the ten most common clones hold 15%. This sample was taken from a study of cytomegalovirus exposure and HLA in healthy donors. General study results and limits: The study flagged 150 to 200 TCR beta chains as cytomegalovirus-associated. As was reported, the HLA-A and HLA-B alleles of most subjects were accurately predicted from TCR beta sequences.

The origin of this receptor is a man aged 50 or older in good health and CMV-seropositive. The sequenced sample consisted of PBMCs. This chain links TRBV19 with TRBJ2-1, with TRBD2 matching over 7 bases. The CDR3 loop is CASSGRESGEQFF. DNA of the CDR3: TGTGCCAGTAGTGGGCGGGAGTCTGGTGAGCAGTTCTTC.